This T cell receptor (beta chain) was sequenced for a study of breast tumors, draining lymph nodes, adjacent tissues (dated by TCRdb to about 2016). Context from the whole study: In breast cancer patients, the study compared the TCR beta repertoires of tumor, adjacent nontumor tissue and axillary lymph nodes. In human breast cancer, the study set out to assess how tumor, surrounding tissue and draining lymph node repertoires relate to one another and whether T cells might be exchanged between them. Beyond this particular receptor, the publication reports: Tumors showed preferential V and J gene usage, and their T-cell repertoire diversity fell below that of lymph nodes yet above that of nontumor tissue. The data were judged consistent with most tumor T cells deriving from the lymph node and then expanding within tumor tissue. The study presented the conclusion that tumor T cells originate in lymph nodes as consistent with a hypothesis, not as something directly demonstrated. In luminal-like breast cancer, tumor and nontumor tissue repertoires resembled each other significantly more than in basal-like breast cancer.

Its CDR3 holds 15 amino acids, cysteine through phenylalanine. CDR3 DNA is the only sequence kept; it has 45 bases, read in frame from the first base. Between the V and J ends, shortened by 3 bases and 0 bases respectively, the junction contains 8 bases. CDR1 KGHDR and CDR2 SFDVKD were looked up in the germline V gene. This clonotype was counted ten times or more. This clone's antigen is unknown. Base-call qualities are not available, and no considerably larger clone is one nucleotide away. Lymph node samples came from the axillary draining lymph nodes of breast cancer patients. TCRdb names Illumina HiSeq 2000 as the instrument used. Multiplex PCR amplification was used to build the TCR beta chain libraries. High-throughput sequencing was used to analyze the amplified TCR beta chain products. The public reads were reprocessed in TCRdb via fastp at Q25 and MiXCR, keeping in-frame beta chains. A single entry per CDR3 protein holds the most common genes and DNA from its merged rows. This sample gives some 120,000 distinct CDR3 sequences in total; roughly 21% of them show up just once. 3% to 4% of the sample is in the top ten clones.

Sequenced input: axillary lymph node tissue. The sequence links TRBV24-1 to TRBJ1-5; no D gene can be assigned with confidence. This sequence was found in a female donor with breast cancer. Some clones in this sample may be carry-over from other donors' samples. CDR3 reads: CATSDGEISNQPQHF. The nucleotide sequence reads as follows: TGTGCCACCAGTGATGGGGAAATTAGCAATCAGCCCCAGCATTTT.